The 26 T cell receptor beta chains presented below share a single source sample, sequenced in a study of response to subunit inactivated influenza vaccine. One entry per CDR3 protein results from TCRdb running MiXCR on the RT-PCR reads. Of about 780,000 distinct CDR3 sequences detected, less than 20% appear once; the ten largest clones hold roughly 11%. The material sequenced was PBMCs from blood, taken 5 days after vaccination. These receptors came from a middle-aged man who received an inactivated influenza vaccine.

This clonotype was recorded many times. This chain links TRBV10-3 with TRBJ2-1; 11 positions agree with TRBD2. The CDR3 has 12 amino acids. V was pared by 4 bases and J by 10 bases, with 0 bases of the junction left unmatched. Germline values: CDR1 ENHRY, CDR2 SYGVKD. The CDR3 coding sequence is TGTGCCATCAGTGGGACTAGCGGGGAGCAGTTCTTC. It codes for CAISGTSGEQFF.

In this sample, this clonotype turned up a few times. The chain uses TRBV20-1 and TRBJ2-7, with 13 bases identical to TRBD2. J gave up 9 bases and V 3 bases, and 5 bases lay outside the gene matches. The CDR3 has 13 residues. Germline V gene lookup returns CDR1 DFQATT and CDR2 SNEGSKA (reference sequence). CDR3 amino acids: CSARGLAGNGQYF. DNA for the CDR3: TGCAGTGCTAGGGGACTAGCGGGGAACGGGCAGTACTTC.

In its sample, this clonotype was seen a few times. The V call is TRBV12-3 or TRBV12-4, the J call TRBJ1-6; D is unresolved. CDR3 length: 14 amino acids. V dropped 1 base and J dropped 10 bases, with 11 bases sitting between them. The CDR3 DNA reads as TGTGCCAGCAGTTTAGGGCAGATAGGGTCACCCCTCCACTTT. Translation: CASSLGQIGSPLHF.

This clonotype was found a few times. The chain recombines TRBV20-1 with TRBJ2-1; perhaps TRBD1 as D (6 bases). Germline CDR1 and CDR2: DFQATT and SNEGSKA (reference sequence). The CDR3 is 16 residues long. Trimming pared 2 bases from V and 5 bases from J, leaving 19 bases between. The CDR3 sequence: CSARRTYRETDNEQFF. Here the CDR3 DNA reads TGCAGTGCTAGACGGACCTACAGGGAGACGGACAATGAGCAGTTCTTC.

V is TRBV14 and J is TRBJ2-1; D is unresolved. Trimming removed 5 bases from V and 0 bases from J, with 17 bases in between. This CDR3 spans 17 amino acids. The V gene's germline CDR1 is SGHDN and CDR2 FVKESK. CDR3 nucleotides: TGTGCCAGCAGCTCCTTTTTCGACTTCGGCTCCTACAATGAGCAGTTCTTC. The encoded protein is CASSSFFDFGSYNEQFF.

This clonotype was counted between two and nine times. The chain couples TRBV5-5 to TRBJ2-1; TRBD2 is a possible D gene (6 bases). This CDR3 is 13 amino acids long. Trimming removed 0 bases at V and 15 bases at J, with 16 bases between. From germline, CDR1 is SGHKS and CDR2 YYEKEE (reference sequence). The CDR3: CASSLAWGEMGFF. For the CDR3, the DNA is TGTGCCAGCAGCTTGGCCTGGGGGGAGATGGGGTTCTTC.

The J gene is TRBJ1-1, the V gene TRBV3-1; no clear D gene. The CDR3 covers 13 residues. CDR1 LGHDT and CDR2 YNNKEL come from the germline V gene (reference sequence). Trimming pared 2 bases from V and 10 bases from J, leaving 14 bases between. The CDR3 spells CASSQRSGLGAFF. The CDR3 nucleotides read TGTGCCAGCAGCCAACGCTCAGGTCTGGGAGCTTTCTTT.

This clonotype appeared a few times. This rearrangement joins TRBV20-1 to TRBJ1-2, with D possibly matching TRBD1 (5 bases). Looked up from germline, CDR1 is DFQATT and CDR2 is SNEGSKA (reference sequence). The CDR3 extends over 13 amino acids. V dropped 0 bases and J dropped 2 bases, with 7 bases sitting between them. The CDR3 region has the DNA TGCAGTGCTAGAGATTCAGGGAACTATGGCTACACCTTC. Its protein is CSARDSGNYGYTF.

This clonotype was counted only a few times. Written as DNA, the CDR3 is TGCAGTGCTAGACCACAGAGGACATTAAGGGGCAATCAGCCCCAGCATTTT. Translating it yields CSARPQRTLRGNQPQHF. This chain links TRBV20-1 with TRBJ1-5, with D maybe TRBD1 (5 bases). CDR1 is DFQATT, CDR2 SNEGSKA, per germline (reference sequence). The germline V and J ends were trimmed by 2 bases and 2 bases, with 19 bases remaining between them. This CDR3 has 17 residues.

V gene TRBV6-5 combines with J gene TRBJ1-5; D remains unclear. Germline V gives CDR1 MNHEY, CDR2 SVGAGI. The CDR3 totals 12 residues. The V and J ends lost 5 bases and 7 bases respectively, with 9 bases between them. The CDR3 DNA reads TGTGCCAGCAGTCAGTCGGGCCAGCCCCAGCATTTT. This codes for CASSQSGQPQHF.

The chain couples TRBV6-5 to TRBJ2-5; D gene uncertain. Germline CDR1 and CDR2: MNHEY and SVGAGI. This CDR3 region has 14 residues. Trimming stripped 2 bases from V and 2 bases from J, with 9 bases between. CDR3 amino acids: CASSYSKRQETQYF. The DNA for the CDR3 is TGTGCCAGCAGTTACAGCAAGAGACAAGAGACCCAGTACTTC.

In this sample, this clonotype turned up many times. The chain links TRBV12-3 or TRBV12-4 to TRBJ1-2; 8 bases align to TRBD1. CDR3 length: 14 residues. V lost 6 bases and J lost 7; bases outside the gene matches: 10. CDR3 sequence reads: CASRLTGEIGGYTF. The CDR3, as DNA: TGTGCCAGCAGACTGACAGGGGAAATTGGTGGCTACACCTTC.

The chain joins TRBV6-2 or TRBV6-3 to TRBJ2-3; D uncertain. Between the trimmed V and J ends, which lost 1 base and 6 bases, there was a span of 8 bases. This CDR3 is 13 amino acids long. Looked up from germline, CDR1 is MNHEY and CDR2 is SVGEGT. The DNA of the CDR3 is TGTGCCAGCAGTTACTGGATTTTCGATACGCAGTATTTT. It encodes CASSYWIFDTQYF.

V and J are TRBV27 and TRBJ2-1; 10 nucleotides match TRBD2. The germline V gene encodes CDR1 MNHEY and CDR2 SMNVEV (reference sequence). Trimming cost V 2 bases and J 8 bases; bases outside gene matches: 9. The CDR3 totals 16 residues. DNA of the CDR3: TGTGCCAGCAGTTTAGCCCGGAGGACTAGCGGCGATGAGCAGTTCTTC. Encoded protein: CASSLARRTSGDEQFF.

This clonotype has more than one count but fewer than ten. The chain combines TRBV12-3 or TRBV12-4 with TRBJ1-5, with 9 nucleotides matching TRBD1. Losses at the gene ends were 4 bases for V and 7 bases for J; bases not matched to a gene: 5. CDR3 length: 14 residues. The chain's CDR3 is CASSYRQGGQPQHF. The CDR3 region has the DNA TGTGCCAGCAGTTACCGACAGGGGGGACAGCCCCAGCATTTT.

The DNA for the CDR3 is TGTGCCACCAGCACCCCCGGATCCAATGAAAAACTGTTTTTT. Protein: CATSTPGSNEKLFF. V usage is TRBV15 and J usage is TRBJ1-4; no clear D gene. The CDR3 covers 14 residues. Germline CDR1 and CDR2: LNHNV and YYDKDF (reference sequence). V was cut by 4 bases and J by 5 bases, with 11 bases left in between.

In its sample, this clonotype was seen a few times. This sequence joins TRBV20-1 and TRBJ2-1; D unclear. CDR1 is DFQATT and CDR2 is SNEGSKA in the germline V gene (reference sequence). V was clipped by 3 bases and J by 5 bases, with 17 bases between them. The CDR3 loop spans 15 amino acids. CDR3 DNA: TGCAGTGCTAGTAATCCTCTGCTGTCCCACAATGAGCAGTTCTTC. It yields the protein CSASNPLLSHNEQFF.

This clonotype was picked up a small number of times. This chain connects TRBV6-1 to TRBJ1-2, with 9 bases aligning to TRBD1. The CDR3 length is 13 residues. Germline V gives CDR1 MNHNS, CDR2 SASEGT. Trimming cost V 9 bases and J 5 bases; bases outside gene matches: 7. The CDR3 sequence is CARHRGLQYGYTF. For the CDR3, the DNA is TGTGCCAGACACAGGGGGCTACAGTATGGCTACACCTTC.

The chain employs TRBV4-1 and TRBJ1-6; D gene unclear. V lost 0 bases and J 10 bases, leaving 13 bases between the germline ends. The CDR3 extends over 15 amino acids. Germline V gene data show CDR1 as MGHRA and CDR2 as YSYEKL. The CDR3, as DNA: TGCGCCAGCAGCCAAGATCAGGCCTCAAGGTCACCCCTCCACTTT. Its protein product is CASSQDQASRSPLHF.

The chain has TRBV7-2 and TRBJ2-4; no reliable D call. The CDR3 has 16 amino acids. Germline lookup yields CDR1 SGHTA and CDR2 FQGNSA. V shed 5 bases and J shed 7 bases, with 21 bases lying between them. The CDR3 region has the DNA TGTGCCAGCAGCCCCGGACGGATGCGAGTGGGGAACATTCAGTACTTC. Its translation: CASSPGRMRVGNIQYF.

This chain uses TRBV9 with TRBJ2-7; D possibly matches TRBD1 or TRBD2 (6 bases each). Germline V CDR1 and CDR2: SGDLS, YYNGEE. Trimming removed 3 bases from V and 5 bases from J, with 12 bases in between. The CDR3 totals 13 residues. This CDR3 is CASSEGGRDEQYF. The CDR3 DNA is TGTGCCAGCAGCGAGGGGGGACGGGACGAGCAGTACTTC.

The rearrangement uses TRBV27 and TRBJ2-2; 7 bases map to TRBD2. This CDR3 is built from 15 residues. Trimming cost V 6 bases and J 3 bases; bases outside gene matches: 7. Germline V gene data show CDR1 as MNHEY and CDR2 as SMNVEV (reference sequence). The DNA of the CDR3 is TGTGCCAGCAGCAAACTAGCGTTCGACACCGGGGAGCTGTTTTTT. It translates to CASSKLAFDTGELFF.

This clonotype was detected only once. The rearrangement links TRBV27 to TRBJ2-3; perhaps D is TRBD1 or TRBD2 (5 bases each). The CDR3 has 16 residues. Germline V lookup: CDR1 MNHEY, CDR2 SMNVEV (reference sequence). Trimming left V 3 bases short and J 2 bases short, with 15 bases between. Here the CDR3 reads CASSFPWDLLTDTQYF. CDR3 DNA sequence: TGTGCCAGCAGTTTCCCTTGGGACCTACTCACAGATACGCAGTATTTT.

This chain uses TRBV10-3 with TRBJ2-7; 12 bases are a match to TRBD2. V dropped 3 bases and J dropped 0; count of bases not matched to a gene: 9. Germline lookup yields CDR1 ENHRY and CDR2 SYGVKD. This CDR3 region has 18 residues. CDR3 sequence reads: CAISDLLAGGGGSYEQYF. DNA for the CDR3: TGTGCCATCAGTGACTTGCTAGCGGGAGGGGGAGGCTCCTACGAGCAGTACTTC.

The genes are TRBV9 and TRBJ1-1; 7 nucleotides match TRBD1. Looked up from germline, CDR1 is SGDLS and CDR2 is YYNGEE. V shed 3 bases, J shed 1 base, and the junction held 3 bases outside the gene matches. This CDR3 region has 14 residues. Here the CDR3 DNA reads TGTGCCAGCAGCGAGGGGGCGGCGAACACTGAAGCTTTCTTT. Protein product: CASSEGAANTEAFF.

This clonotype has at least ten counts. The chain employs TRBV20-1 and TRBJ2-7; no clear D. The CDR3 loop spans 13 amino acids. V lost 6 bases, J lost 7 bases, and 19 bases lay in between. Germline V gene lookup returns CDR1 DFQATT and CDR2 SNEGSKA (reference sequence). CDR3 amino acids: CSAERSGDWEQYF. The CDR3 DNA reads TGCAGTGCCGAACGGTCAGGTGATTGGGAGCAGTACTTC.